A selection of T cell receptor beta chains follows, all from one sample in a study of siplizumab effects on memory and regulatory T cells. The assay was immunoSEQ multiplex PCR, and TCRdb's table has in-frame clones only and misses some. The sample carries roughly 120,000 clones, approximately 94% recorded once. Input material: non-Treg CD4+ T cells sorted from blood. The receptors derive from a human donor in good health. CDR3s include the opening cysteine and the closing phenylalanine or tryptophan.

cdr3_length: 15; v_call: TRBV19; j_call: TRBJ1-2; cdr3_aa: CATGPDSYSNYGYTF
cdr3_length: 12; v_call: TRBV30; j_call: TRBJ1-2; cdr3_aa: CAWLGFNYGYTF
cdr3_length: 15; v_call: TRBV7-2; j_call: TRBJ2-2; cdr3_aa: CASSFGDRDPGELFF
cdr3_length: 14; v_call: TRBV6-1; j_call: .; cdr3_aa: CASSEARASYEQYF
cdr3_length: 14; v_call: TRBV6-1; j_call: TRBJ1-5; cdr3_aa: CASSERQGGQPQHF
cdr3_length: 13; v_call: TRBV2; j_call: TRBJ1-1; cdr3_aa: CAGRTWMGTEAFF
cdr3_length: 16; v_call: TRBV10-1; j_call: TRBJ2-3; cdr3_aa: CASSEWGSTSGDTQYF
cdr3_length: 15; v_call: TRBV7-9; j_call: TRBJ2-1; cdr3_aa: CASSPRQGVYNEQFF
cdr3_length: 13; v_call: TRBV6-1; j_call: TRBJ1-5; cdr3_aa: CASSRQDNQPQHF
cdr3_length: 14; v_call: TRBV7-8; j_call: TRBJ1-5; cdr3_aa: CASSYDRYRWPQHF
cdr3_length: 16; v_call: TRBV5-1; j_call: TRBJ2-5; cdr3_aa: CASSLGLAGGQETQYF
cdr3_length: 14; v_call: TRBV19; j_call: TRBJ2-2; cdr3_aa: CASSNPGDTGELFF
cdr3_length: 13; v_call: TRBV5-1; j_call: TRBJ2-3; cdr3_aa: CASSLVGEDTQYF
cdr3_length: 13; v_call: TRBV7-9; j_call: TRBJ1-2; cdr3_aa: CASSLDGNYGYTF
cdr3_length: 16; v_call: TRBV2; j_call: TRBJ2-3; cdr3_aa: CASSEASGLRTDTQYF
cdr3_length: 16; v_call: TRBV4-2; j_call: TRBJ2-2; cdr3_aa: CASSQRLAGDTGELFF
cdr3_length: 17; v_call: TRBV14; j_call: TRBJ2-1; cdr3_aa: CASSQGGLAGYLNEQFF
cdr3_length: 15; v_call: TRBV4-1; j_call: TRBJ1-5; cdr3_aa: CASSQGGSSNQPQHF
cdr3_length: 16; v_call: TRBV5-6; j_call: TRBJ2-7; cdr3_aa: CASSPSGTSGSYEQYF
cdr3_length: 13; v_call: TRBV11-3; j_call: TRBJ2-7; cdr3_aa: CASSTQEGLEQYF
cdr3_length: 15; v_call: TRBV10-2; j_call: TRBJ1-2; cdr3_aa: CASSEDGSLSYGYTF
cdr3_length: 13; v_call: TRBV6-6; j_call: TRBJ1-5; cdr3_aa: CASSRDTNQPQHF
cdr3_length: 16; v_call: TRBV6-5; j_call: TRBJ1-1; cdr3_aa: CASSSDNLGLSTEAFF
cdr3_length: 18; v_call: TRBV27; j_call: TRBJ1-4; cdr3_aa: CASSLSLAGGVRGEKLFF
cdr3_length: 17; v_call: TRBV18; j_call: TRBJ1-6; cdr3_aa: CASSPPIDRAYNSPLHF
cdr3_length: 11; v_call: TRBV23-1; j_call: TRBJ1-1; cdr3_aa: CATWAAVEAFF
cdr3_length: 13; v_call: TRBV5-1; j_call: TRBJ1-5; cdr3_aa: CASSPGSNQPQHF
cdr3_length: 15; v_call: TRBV19; j_call: TRBJ2-5; cdr3_aa: CASSKFSGSQETQYF
cdr3_length: 14; v_call: TRBV27; j_call: TRBJ1-1; cdr3_aa: CASRGGQPNTEAFF
cdr3_length: 13; v_call: TRBV18; j_call: TRBJ1-1; cdr3_aa: CASSPSVDTEAFF
cdr3_length: 13; v_call: TRBV2; j_call: TRBJ1-1; cdr3_aa: CASVLTGNTEAFF
cdr3_length: 16; v_call: TRBV6-6; j_call: TRBJ1-1; cdr3_aa: CASSATTGERNTEAFF
cdr3_length: 16; v_call: TRBV4-2; j_call: TRBJ2-3; cdr3_aa: CASSPIISGFADTQYF
cdr3_length: 15; v_call: TRBV4-1; j_call: TRBJ2-1; cdr3_aa: CASSPFGLADNEQFF
cdr3_length: 14; v_call: TRBV6-5; j_call: TRBJ1-5; cdr3_aa: CASSRHRVNQPQHF
cdr3_length: 12; v_call: TRBV2; j_call: TRBJ2-7; cdr3_aa: CASGFSRYEQYF
cdr3_length: 15; v_call: TRBV15; j_call: TRBJ2-5; cdr3_aa: CATSRDGRNQETQYF
cdr3_length: 15; v_call: TRBV6-1; j_call: TRBJ1-1; cdr3_aa: CASSASSQGNTEAFF
cdr3_length: 13; v_call: TRBV7-9; j_call: TRBJ2-7; cdr3_aa: CASSYLKSYEQYF
cdr3_length: 12; v_call: TRBV14; j_call: TRBJ1-2; cdr3_aa: CASSRQAGGYTF
cdr3_length: 17; v_call: TRBV7-9; j_call: TRBJ2-1; cdr3_aa: CASSLEVLTSADNEQFF
cdr3_length: 15; v_call: TRBV15; j_call: TRBJ1-3; cdr3_aa: CATSRGGQGGNTIYF
cdr3_length: 14; v_call: TRBV6-1; j_call: TRBJ2-7; cdr3_aa: CASSELGLLYEQYF
cdr3_length: 14; v_call: TRBV6-5; j_call: TRBJ2-3; cdr3_aa: CASSFRSGEDTQYF
cdr3_length: 14; v_call: TRBV6-5; j_call: TRBJ1-2; cdr3_aa: CASSYSTGTGGYTF
cdr3_length: 18; v_call: TRBV27; j_call: TRBJ2-6; cdr3_aa: CASSPRQGGTSGANVLTF
cdr3_length: 14; v_call: TRBV7-9; j_call: TRBJ1-1; cdr3_aa: CASSLGAIPTEAFF
cdr3_length: 11; v_call: TRBV2; j_call: TRBJ1-4; cdr3_aa: CASRGEVKLFF
cdr3_length: 14; v_call: TRBV7-2; j_call: TRBJ1-1; cdr3_aa: CASSSGQLNTEAFF